Each of the 21 T cell receptor beta chains below was sequenced from the same sample in a study of T cell responses to AZD1222 COVID-19 vaccine. TCRdb's table, derived via immunoSEQ multiplex PCR, lists solely in-frame clones and lacks some. The sample records about 160,000 clones, 90% to 95% being singletons. The input for sequencing was peripheral blood, taken on day 0 of MenACWY control vaccination. These receptors were obtained from an adult in good health.

The J gene is TRBJ1-2, the V gene TRBV21-1. TRBV21-1 is designated a pseudogene. This CDR3 contains 16 residues. The CDR3: CASSPPWDASGYGYTF. CDR3 coding DNA: TGTGCCAGCAGCCCACCCTGGGACGCTTCTGGCTATGGCTACACCTTC.

J is TRBJ1-2 and V is TRBV2; TRBD1 might be the D (5 bases). This CDR3 is built from 14 residues. V was shortened by 3 bases and J by 4 bases, with 12 bases between the two germline ends. In germline, CDR1 is SNHLY, CDR2 FYNNEI. The DNA for the CDR3 is TGTGCCAGCAGTGACTCCGGGACGGTCTATGGCTACACCTTC. Translation: CASSDSGTVYGYTF.

This chain connects TRBV29-1 to TRBJ2-3; 9 bases fit TRBD2. The CDR3 loop spans 15 amino acids. Per germline, CDR1 SQVTM and CDR2 ANQGSEA. Trimming removed 6 bases from V and 3 bases from J; junction bases left unmatched: 10. In DNA form, the CDR3 reads TGCAGCGTCTCCCTTTCTAGCGGGAATACAGATACGCAGTATTTT. This codes for CSVSLSSGNTDTQYF.

Turning to this clone: The germline gene is not matched at one end of the junction; a read error may be the cause. This chain connects TRBV29-1 to TRBJ2-1; 7 positions match TRBD2. CDR1 SQVTM and CDR2 ANQGSEA come from the germline V gene. The CDR3 is 12 residues long. CDR3: CSVERDYDEQFF. CDR3 nucleotides: TGCAGCGTTGAAAGGGACTACGATGAGCAGTTCTTC.

V and J are TRBV19 and TRBJ2-3; D gene uncertain. CDR1 is LNHDA, CDR2 SQIVND, per germline (reference sequence). V was trimmed by 5 bases and J by 6 bases, leaving 15 bases between them. This CDR3 spans 14 amino acids. CDR3 nucleotide sequence: TGTGCCAGTAGTGCCCTGGCCCTTAGGGATACGCAGTATTTT. Residues: CASSALALRDTQYF.

The rearrangement joins TRBV5-1 to TRBJ2-7; no firm D call. Deletions cut 0 bases from V and 3 bases from J, with 13 bases between. The CDR3 has 15 residues. The germline V gene has CDR1 SGHRS and CDR2 YFSETQ. The CDR3 protein is CASSLDHSSYYEQYF. CDR3 nucleotides: TGCGCCAGCAGCTTGGACCACAGTTCCTACTACGAGCAGTACTTC.

The rearrangement joins TRBV7-3 to TRBJ1-2; 10 nucleotides agree with TRBD1. The J segment lost 4 bases and the V segment lost 5 bases, leaving 13 bases of the junction unmatched. CDR1 is SGHTA, CDR2 FQGTGA, per germline. This CDR3 is 17 amino acids long. CDR3 in DNA: TGTGCCAGCAGCCCAGGGACAGGGGCCCCCCCTCCCTATGGCTACACCTTC. Protein: CASSPGTGAPPPYGYTF. Full variable domain (missing parts from reference TRBV7-3 and TRBJ1-2): GAGVSQTPSNKVTEKGKYVELRCDPISGHTALYWYRQSLGQGPEFLIYFQGTGAADDSGLPNDRFFAVRPEGSVSTLKIQRTERGDSAVYLCASSPGTGAPPPYGYTFGSGTRLTVV.

V is TRBV6-6 and J is TRBJ1-1; D is unresolved. The ends were cut back, 8 bases at V and 1 base at J, with 14 bases in the middle. This CDR3 contains 14 residues. Germline V gene lookup returns CDR1 MNHNY and CDR2 SVGAGI (reference sequence). In DNA, the CDR3 is TGTGCCAGCGGACCAAACACCAGGAACACTGAAGCTTTCTTT. This translates into CASGPNTRNTEAFF.

V and J are TRBV6-5 and TRBJ1-6; 9 bases align to TRBD1. V dropped 6 bases and J dropped 6; count of bases not matched to a gene: 6. Germline V gives CDR1 MNHEY, CDR2 SVGAGI. The CDR3 has 15 residues. The CDR3 reads CASRPPDRGNSPLHF. CDR3 nucleotides: TGTGCCAGCAGACCACCGGACAGGGGTAATTCACCCCTCCACTTT.

The chain carries TRBV18 and TRBJ1-2, with TRBD1 as a possible D gene (5 bases). This CDR3 comprises 14 residues. Germline V gene lookup returns CDR1 KGHSH and CDR2 LQKENI. Deletions cut 2 bases from V and 2 bases from J, with 9 bases between. CDR3 loop: CASSPSGLNYGYTF. The CDR3 bases are TGTGCCAGCTCACCATCAGGGTTAAACTATGGCTACACCTTC.

This clone was detected once. The chain combines TRBV4-1 with TRBJ1-1; 9 bases are a match to TRBD1. Germline lookup yields CDR1 MGHRA and CDR2 YSYEKL. The length of the CDR3 is 14 residues. V lost 3 bases to trimming and J lost 5 bases; unmatched junction nucleotides: 4. The CDR3 here is CASSQDRGVTEAFF. DNA for the CDR3: TGCGCCAGCAGCCAGGACAGGGGTGTTACTGAAGCTTTCTTT.

This sequence joins TRBV19 and TRBJ1-5, with D unresolved. V lost 7 bases and J 0 bases, leaving 13 bases between the germline ends. The V gene's germline CDR1 is LNHDA and CDR2 SQIVND (reference sequence). This CDR3 has 15 amino acids. The CDR3: CASIRDPYSNQPQHF. CDR3 in DNA: TGTGCCAGTATACGTGATCCTTATAGCAATCAGCCCCAGCATTTT.

The chain is built from TRBV6-5 and TRBJ2-1; the match to TRBD1 covers 9 bases. Germline V lookup: CDR1 MNHEY, CDR2 SVGAGI. Germline trimming cut 9 bases from V and 4 bases from J; bases unmatched to any gene: 10. CDR3 length equals 15 residues. The CDR3 DNA reads TGTGCCAGTTCCCGGGGGGACAGGGAATACAATGAGCAGTTCTTC. Translated: CASSRGDREYNEQFF.

The rearrangement uses TRBV7-8 and TRBJ1-2; 7 bases are shared with TRBD1. Germline V gene lookup returns CDR1 SGHVS and CDR2 FQNEAQ. J lost 8 bases, V lost 2 bases, and 17 bases had no gene match. The CDR3 is 17 residues long. The CDR3: CASSLLAKQGRTLGYTF. The CDR3 DNA follows: TGTGCCAGCAGCTTACTGGCCAAACAGGGGCGAACCCTAGGCTACACCTTC. The whole variable domain, filled in from reference TRBV7-8 and TRBJ1-2, reads GAGVSQSPRYKVAKRGQDVALRCDPISGHVSLFWYQQALGQGPEFLTYFQNEAQLDKSGLPSDRFFAERPEGSVSTLKIQRTQQEDSAVYLCASSLLAKQGRTLGYTFGSGTRLTVV.

V usage is TRBV7-9 and J usage is TRBJ2-2; 7 bases align to TRBD1. The V gene's germline CDR1 is SEHNR and CDR2 FQNEAQ (reference sequence). Trimming removed 1 base from V and 6 bases from J; junction bases left unmatched: 2. The CDR3 runs to 14 residues. CDR3 in amino acids: CASSLVGGPGELFF. CDR3 nucleotide sequence: TGTGCCAGCAGCTTAGTAGGGGGCCCCGGGGAGCTGTTTTTT.

The J gene is TRBJ1-1, the V gene TRBV7-6; 8 bases align to TRBD1. CDR1 is SGHVS, CDR2 FNYEAQ, per germline. The CDR3 has 15 residues. V was clipped by 3 bases and J by 1 base; unmatched bases: 4. CDR3 in DNA: TGTGCCAGCAGCTTGCAACAGGGGGGGAACACTGAAGCTTTCTTT. Translating it yields CASSLQQGGNTEAFF.

The V and J genes are TRBV11-2 and TRBJ1-2; 8 nucleotides match TRBD1. In germline, CDR1 is SGHAT, CDR2 FQNNGV. V lost 4 bases and J lost 1; bases outside the gene matches: 14. The CDR3 totals 18 residues. The CDR3 region is CASSSLKTGTGDNYGYTF. The CDR3 coding sequence is TGTGCCAGCAGCTCCCTAAAAACCGGGACAGGAGATAACTATGGCTACACCTTC.

The chain uses TRBV2 and TRBJ2-7; D not resolved. CDR3 length: 12 residues. Germline V gives CDR1 SNHLY, CDR2 FYNNEI. V lost 7 bases to trimming and J lost 4 bases, with 11 bases between them. Here the CDR3 DNA reads TGTGCCAGCATAGATATCCCATACGAGCAGTACTTC. Translation gives CASIDIPYEQYF.

CDR3 sequence: CASRRGSDQETQYF. The CDR3 DNA follows: TGTGCCAGTCGCAGGGGGTCGGACCAAGAGACCCAGTACTTC. The rearrangement links TRBV19 to TRBJ2-5, with TRBD1 matching over 7 bases. CDR1 is LNHDA, CDR2 SQIVND, per germline (reference sequence). The CDR3 spans 14 residues. V dropped 8 bases and J dropped 0; count of bases not matched to a gene: 6.

The chain couples TRBV7-3 to TRBJ2-1; D is uncertain. The CDR3 has 16 residues. V was cut by 5 bases and J by 0 bases, with 14 bases left in between. Germline V CDR1 and CDR2: SGHTA, FQGTGA. As DNA, the CDR3 is TGTGCCAGCAGCCCCCCCGGCGTAAGCTCCTACAATGAGCAGTTCTTC. Translating it yields CASSPPGVSSYNEQFF.

This clone was found once. This chain links TRBV6-2 or TRBV6-3 with TRBJ1-1; 8 bases fit TRBD1. Looked up from germline, CDR1 is MNHEY and CDR2 is SVGEGT. The CDR3 contains 12 residues. The V segment lost 4 bases and the J segment 10 bases; nucleotides outside the gene matches: 5. The CDR3 nucleotides read TGTGCCAGCAGTTTGACACAGGGGGGAGCTTTCTTT. Its protein product is CASSLTQGGAFF.